This T cell receptor (beta chain) was obtained from a study of PD-L1 blockade in urothelial cancer (dated by TCRdb to 2015 to 2018). Broadly, across the study: All patients started therapy around 2014 and received atezolizumab 1,200 mg intravenously every 3 weeks. About 85% of the roughly 29 patients were identified as males with urothelial cancer of bladder origin, and a prior smoking history was reported by 18 of 29 patients. Patients had an ECOG performance status of 0 or 1 and had received between 0 and 3 prior chemotherapy regimens. Blood samples were analyzed at two time points: 3 weeks after treatment start (second dose) and 6 weeks after treatment start. Blood samples gave median yields of approximately 130,000 T cells and around 88,000 unique TCRs, along with a median clonality of 0.080. Somatic, immune and clinical correlates of response to PD-L1 blockade with atezolizumab in urothelial cancer were the focus of an exploratory multi-omic analysis. Pretreatment tumor samples and matched peripheral blood, collected serially before and after atezolizumab treatment, underwent TCR sequencing. Durable clinical benefit was defined as progression-free survival longer than 6 months, and TCR features were also tested against progression-free and overall survival. In the same patients, whole exome sequencing and RNA sequencing of pretreatment tumors were performed in addition to TCR sequencing. Durable clinical benefit was achieved by nine patients but not by the remaining 20. Just over 28 patients had pretreatment blood TCR-seq, some 24 had at least one posttreatment blood collection, and some 24 had tumor TCR-seq.

Per the publication, the time point label means: peripheral blood 6 weeks after treatment start. A total of approximately 27 patients with locally advanced or metastatic urothelial carcinoma, treated at Memorial Sloan Kettering on a trial protocol, made up the cohort. Peripheral blood mononuclear cells were collected pretreatment and during treatment, with between 1 and 8 total time points per patient. The Qiagen DNeasy Blood extraction kit was used to purify genomic DNA from total PBMCs and tumor samples. PBMCs were collected pretreatment and during treatment, and were isolated and stored as previously described. Of note for this clone: No cognate antigen has been identified for it. There are no base qualities to consult, and no much larger clone falls within one base.

Synthetic TCR analog templates were spiked into each PCR so that absolute template abundance could be estimated from read counts. The immunoSEQ assay was used to amplify TCRbeta CDR3 regions from genomic DNA with bias-controlled V and J gene primers. Sequencing of rearranged TCRbeta segments was done at approximately 20X coverage. The study's own analysis went as follows. Clustering was used to correct sequencing errors, and CDR3s were annotated against IMGT so that V, D and J genes could be assigned. Only productive TCRbeta rearrangements were used in downstream analyses, excluding out-of-frame or stop-codon sequences. Clonality was calculated as one minus the Shannon entropy normalized by the log of the number of unique productive sequences. Clones differing between time points or between blood and tumor were identified using Fisher's exact test with Benjamini-Hochberg correction, with an adjusted p below 0.01 applied as the threshold. The immuneACCESS repertoire file appears here via TCRdb, limited to in-frame rearrangements. These files lack a portion of the clones; in checked studies, under half of the deficit traces to unresolved V genes, and the cause of the others is not known. The DNA was the basis for D and trimming; V, J and clone size are from that table. For this sample the table gives around 110,000 clones, of which approximately 90% were detected only once. More than 1.5% of the sample is taken by the ten largest.

On the study overall, not on this receptor specifically: Greater expansion of tumor-associated TCR clones in peripheral blood 3 weeks after the start of treatment was observed in patients with durable benefit (n of about 24, p = 0.022). Improved progression-free and overall survival was found to be associated with pretreatment peripheral blood TCR clonality below the median. Small sample size (n of about 30) and many exploratory analyses mean the results are intended to be hypothesis-generating.

The source was PBMCs, collected around atezolizumab (anti-PD-L1) treatment. The clonotype was recovered from a man in his 60s with urothelial cancer.

The nucleotides read TGCGCTACTACCACTGATGGGAACACTGAAGCTTTCTTT. It specifies CATTTDGNTEAFF. This sequence uses TRBV5-1 and TRBJ1-1, with no reliable assignment of the D segment. CDR1 and CDR2 are read off the germline V gene as SGHRS and YFSETQ. The CDR3 goes from the cysteine to the phenylalanine over 13 residues. Only the CDR3 portion is preserved as DNA: 39 bases, with reading frame beginning at the first base.